This T cell receptor beta chain came from a study of blood T cell repertoires in COVID-19. On the study more broadly: PBMCs, B-cell-depleted T cells, or T cells were the source of the cDNA or gDNA that made up the material.

Sequencing was performed with immunoSEQ multiplex PCR; in TCRdb, only in-frame clones are kept and a portion is missing. Of roughly 250,000 clones listed, approximately 90% are singletons. With 5 bases removed from V and 0 bases from J, the gap between germline ends came to 16 bases. The CDR3 runs to 16 residues. Germline V CDR1 and CDR2: MNHEY, SMNVEV (reference sequence). Those enrolled, adults aged roughly 18 to 100 years, came from 20 to 25 US areas. Clinical history as reported by participants underpinned cohort assignment. The rearrangement links TRBV27 to TRBJ1-2; D uncertain. The origin of this receptor is a human donor in a cohort exposed to, infected with or recovered from COVID-19 (not recorded which). The donor label of this sample is uncertain. Sequencing was done on a sample of PBMCs or T cells enriched from blood (not recorded which). The CDR3 DNA reads as TGTGCCAGCAGTCTATGGACTTACCGGACTAACTATGGCTACACCTTC. Translation: CASSLWTYRTNYGYTF.